This T cell receptor beta chain was identified in a study of CD4+ T cells in melanoma. Study results and limitations: CD8+ T cell, macrophage and B cell function reportedly correlated with neoantigen-specific CD4+ T cells. Reportedly, melanoma neoantigen-specific CD4+ T cells showed varied differentiation states.

Comment on this clone: The target antigen is unknown.

Assay used: immunoSEQ multiplex PCR; TCRdb lists only in-frame clones, some missing. The sample yields 140,000 or so clones, roughly 91% seen once. This CDR3 is 16 amino acids long. Trimming at V came to 0 bases and at J to 4 bases, leaving 6 bases not matched to a gene. Per germline, CDR1 SGHRS and CDR2 YFSETQ. This receptor was obtained from a human donor with melanoma. V and J are TRBV5-1 and TRBJ1-1, with 10 bases matching TRBD1. The CDR3, as DNA: TGCGCCAGCAGCTTGGGGACCGGGACAGGGGCCACTGAAGCTTTCTTT. Translated: CASSLGTGTGATEAFF. The full variable domain, with the rest looked up from reference TRBV5-1 and TRBJ1-1, is KAGVTQTPRYLIKTRGQQVTLSCSPISGHRSVSWYQQTPGQGLQFLFEYFSETQRNKGNFPGRFSGRQFSNSRSEMNVSTLELGDSALYLCASSLGTGTGATEAFFGQGTRLTVV.